The clone carrying this T cell receptor beta chain was counted a few times. Its target is not known. These data are taken from a study of early T cells in non-severe SARS-CoV-2 infection. At the level of the study: With bulk RNA from unsorted whole blood as input, sequencing yielded unpaired chains. Findings and limits, study-wide: VDJdb-based annotation leaned toward anti-spike CD8 responses and missed private and CD4 specificities.

Each single cDNA molecule received a unique molecular identifier. A single record per CDR3 protein comes from TCRdb applying MiXCR to the 5' RACE reads. The sample carries some 100,000 distinct CDR3 sequences, roughly 14% recorded once. The sample was whole blood. The source is an adult who was a healthcare worker with PCR-confirmed SARS-CoV-2 infection or an uninfected control (not recorded which).

DNA for the CDR3: TGTGCCTGGAGTGACCCGGGACAGGGGGCCTATAGCAATCAGCCCCAGCATTTT. The encoded protein is CAWSDPGQGAYSNQPQHF. The gene calls are TRBV30 and TRBJ1-5, with 12 bases aligning to TRBD1. CDR1 is GTSNPN and CDR2 is SVGIG in the germline V gene (reference sequence). The V gene end was trimmed by 1 base and the J gene end by 0 bases; junction bases not matched to a gene: 7. The CDR3 is 18 amino acids.